Listed below are T cell receptor beta chains from one sample, sequenced in a study of CD8 T cells in ankylosing spondylitis. Each CDR3 protein is one row after TCRdb ran MiXCR on the 5' RACE reads. The table records roughly 700,000 distinct CDR3 sequences, 19% of them present only once. The sample comprised blood, either unsorted or a sorted T cell fraction (not recorded which). These receptors were taken from a male donor with ankylosing spondylitis. Both conserved end residues are part of each CDR3. Fields, in order: clone size, J gene, D gene, V gene, CDR3 protein, CDR3 DNA. D genes are given only for firm matches. Size values are once, few and many counts, or a class for expanded clones, and some rows have none.

>.|TRBJ2-6|.|TRBV20-1
CSATRLTGANVLTF
TGCAGTGCTACACGGTTGACTGGGGCCAACGTCCTGACTTTC
>few|TRBJ2-1|TRBD1|TRBV11-2
CASSLHAGTAYNEQFF
TGTGCCAGCAGCTTACACGCAGGGACAGCCTACAATGAGCAGTTCTTC
>few|TRBJ2-7|TRBD2|TRBV4-2
CASSHPWLAASSYEQYF
TGTGCCAGCAGCCACCCCTGGCTAGCGGCTAGCTCCTACGAGCAGTACTTC
>few|TRBJ2-2|TRBD1|TRBV7-2
CASSTGQGASGELFF
TGTGCCAGCAGTACCGGACAGGGGGCATCCGGGGAGCTGTTTTTT
>.|TRBJ2-4|TRBD2|TRBV20-1
CSARDWAGGLAKNIQYF
TGCAGTGCTAGAGATTGGGCGGGAGGGCTAGCCAAAAACATTCAGTACTTC
>few|TRBJ2-1|.|TRBV4-1
CASSVAAQLLGEQFF
TGCGCCAGCAGCGTAGCGGCTCAACTCCTAGGGGAGCAGTTCTTC
>.|TRBJ2-7|.|TRBV20-1
CSARDIRRPREQYF
TGCAGTGCTAGAGATATAAGACGGCCCCGCGAGCAGTACTTC
>few|TRBJ2-2|TRBD1|TRBV2
CASAGTGGVFRVTGELFF
TGTGCCAGCGCCGGGACAGGGGGCGTTTTTCGGGTCACCGGGGAGCTGTTTTTT
>few|TRBJ2-2|.|TRBV2
CASSVRQGGTGELFF
TGTGCCAGCAGTGTAAGACAGGGAGGGACCGGGGAGCTGTTTTTT
>.|TRBJ1-1|.|TRBV6-2/TRBV6-3
CASSYGALIGTEAFF
TGTGCCAGCAGTTACGGGGCCCTGATTGGGACTGAAGCTTTCTTT
>.|TRBJ2-1|.|TRBV2
CASRLTSYNEQFF
TGTGCCAGCAGGCTTACTAGCTACAATGAGCAGTTCTTC
>few|TRBJ2-7|.|TRBV12-3/TRBV12-4
CASSLETWQYF
TGTGCCAGCAGTCTAGAAACGTGGCAGTACTTC
>few|TRBJ2-1|TRBD2|TRBV5-1
CASSFRAGVYNEQFF
TGCGCCAGCAGCTTTCGAGCGGGAGTCTACAATGAGCAGTTCTTC
>many|TRBJ2-1|TRBD2|TRBV20-1
CSARGTSGTYNEQFF
TGCAGTGCTAGAGGGACTAGCGGGACCTACAATGAGCAGTTCTTC
>once|TRBJ1-1|TRBD1|TRBV12-3/TRBV12-4
CASKQGNLNTEAFF
TGTGCCAGCAAACAGGGGAATCTGAACACTGAAGCTTTCTTT
>.|TRBJ2-3|TRBD1|TRBV27
CASRPYRGQADTQYF
TGTGCCAGCAGGCCCTACAGGGGGCAGGCAGATACGCAGTATTTT
>.|TRBJ1-2|.|TRBV3-1
CASSSRTEPYGYTF
TGTGCCAGCAGCTCCCGGACAGAACCCTATGGCTACACCTTC
>.|TRBJ1-4|TRBD1|TRBV4-1
CASSQGGQGGNEKLFF
TGCGCCAGCAGCCAGGGAGGACAGGGGGGTAATGAAAAACTGTTTTTT
>few|TRBJ2-1|.|TRBV11-3
CASSLRPGWEQFF
TGTGCCAGCAGCCTCAGACCGGGGTGGGAGCAGTTCTTC
>many|TRBJ2-1|.|TRBV12-3/TRBV12-4
CASSGGEINEQFF
TGTGCCAGCAGCGGGGGTGAAATCAATGAGCAGTTCTTC
>few|TRBJ2-1|.|TRBV12-5
CASVGTGARLDEQFF
TGTGCTAGTGTTGGGACTGGGGCCCGGTTGGATGAGCAGTTCTTC
>.|TRBJ2-7|.|TRBV4-2
CASSQYDPAEQYF
TGTGCCAGCAGCCAGTACGACCCCGCCGAGCAGTACTTC
>.|TRBJ1-3|.|TRBV6-5
CASSYEPSGNTIYF
TGTGCCAGCAGTTACGAACCCTCTGGAAACACCATATATTTT
>many|TRBJ2-1|TRBD1|TRBV12-3/TRBV12-4
CASSQDRGNEQFF
TGTGCCAGCAGCCAGGACAGGGGCAATGAGCAGTTCTTC
>few|TRBJ2-2|.|TRBV11-2
CASSTRRGGDTGELFF
TGTGCCAGCAGCACCCGGAGAGGGGGGGACACCGGGGAGCTGTTTTTT
>.|TRBJ1-1|.|TRBV20-1
CSARKQTNTEAFF
TGCAGTGCTAGGAAACAGACGAACACTGAAGCTTTCTTT
>few|TRBJ2-1|TRBD2|TRBV27
CASARLAGGLNNEQFF
TGTGCCAGCGCCAGACTAGCGGGAGGACTAAACAATGAGCAGTTCTTC
>many|TRBJ2-1|.|TRBV24-1
CATSRFEQFF
TGTGCCACCAGTCGGTTTGAGCAGTTCTTC
>.|TRBJ2-4|.|TRBV4-1
CASSPTALAKNIQYF
TGCGCCAGCAGCCCGACAGCTCTAGCCAAAAACATTCAGTACTTC
>few|TRBJ2-7|.|TRBV7-2
CASSLASGGILSGEQYF
TGTGCCAGCAGCTTAGCTTCAGGGGGGATCCTTTCGGGGGAGCAGTACTTC
>.|TRBJ2-3|.|TRBV29-1
CSMSGDTDTQYF
TGCAGCATGTCAGGGGACACAGATACGCAGTATTTT
>few|TRBJ2-3|.|TRBV30
CAWSEGTGIGTDTQYF
TGTGCCTGGAGTGAGGGAACAGGGATTGGCACAGATACGCAGTATTTT
>.|TRBJ2-7|TRBD2|TRBV7-8
CASSQLAGGSGEQYF
TGTGCCAGCAGCCAACTAGCGGGAGGCTCGGGCGAGCAGTACTTC
>few|TRBJ1-6|TRBD1|TRBV20-1
CSAGGQARSPLHF
TGCAGTGCTGGAGGACAGGCTAGGTCACCCCTCCACTTT
>many|TRBJ2-1|.|TRBV9
CASSVEMGAVLNNEQFF
TGTGCCAGCAGCGTAGAGATGGGGGCCGTTTTAAACAATGAGCAGTTCTTC
>.|TRBJ1-2|TRBD1|TRBV19
CASSRGQGILYGYTF
TGTGCCAGTAGTAGGGGACAGGGGATCCTCTATGGCTACACCTTC
>.|TRBJ1-3|.|TRBV12-3/TRBV12-4
CASSLVARGLDTIYF
TGTGCCAGCAGTTTAGTTGCCAGGGGCTTAGACACCATATATTTT
>.|TRBJ2-5|TRBD1|TRBV3-1
CASSPRQGQQETQYF
TGTGCCAGCAGCCCTCGACAGGGACAACAAGAGACCCAGTACTTC
>.|TRBJ2-1|.|TRBV20-1
CSARTHTYNEQFF
TGCAGTGCCCGGACTCATACCTACAATGAGCAGTTCTTC
>few|TRBJ2-7|TRBD2|TRBV28
CASSLIAGGMYEQYF
TGTGCCAGCAGTCTCATAGCGGGAGGGATGTACGAGCAGTACTTC
>.|TRBJ2-7|TRBD2|TRBV20-1
CSAGLAGTYEQYF
TGCAGTGCTGGACTAGCGGGAACCTACGAGCAGTACTTC
>.|TRBJ2-7|TRBD1|TRBV19
CASSDRDRSSSYEQYF
TGTGCCAGTAGTGACCGGGACAGGTCGAGCTCCTACGAGCAGTACTTC
>few|TRBJ1-5|.|TRBV7-9
CASSSSVEPQHF
TGTGCCAGCAGCTCCTCAGTAGAGCCCCAGCATTTT
>few|TRBJ1-4|TRBD1|TRBV27
CASSGDSGEKLFF
TGTGCCAGCAGCGGGGACAGTGGCGAAAAACTGTTTTTT
>few|TRBJ2-7|TRBD1|TRBV7-2
CASRMTGDYEQYF
TGTGCCAGCAGAATGACAGGGGATTACGAGCAGTACTTC
>many|TRBJ2-1|TRBD2|TRBV4-1
CASSQTSTTAARAEQFF
TGCGCCAGCAGCCAGACTAGCACTACAGCAGCGAGAGCCGAGCAGTTCTTC
>.|TRBJ1-1|TRBD1|TRBV20-1
CSARETGGKAFF
TGCAGTGCTAGAGAGACAGGGGGGAAGGCTTTCTTT
>few|TRBJ1-1|.|TRBV15
CATSGSGGGARLGTEAFF
TGTGCCACCAGCGGAAGCGGGGGGGGCGCTCGGTTGGGCACTGAAGCTTTCTTT
>.|TRBJ2-5|TRBD2|TRBV15
CATSRGSRIGLAGLKETQYF
TGTGCCACCAGCAGAGGTTCCAGGATTGGGCTAGCGGGGCTTAAAGAGACCCAGTACTTC
>.|TRBJ2-5|TRBD1|TRBV15
CATSRGGTGGAETQYF
TGTGCCACCAGCAGGGGAGGGACAGGGGGCGCCGAGACCCAGTACTTC
>.|TRBJ2-5|.|TRBV18
CASSHTWIQETQYF
TGTGCCAGCTCCCACACATGGATCCAAGAGACCCAGTACTTC
>.|TRBJ2-4|TRBD1|TRBV12-3/TRBV12-4
CASSLSGGDIQYF
TGTGCCAGCAGTTTGTCAGGGGGTGACATTCAGTACTTC
>few|TRBJ2-7|.|TRBV20-1
CSARNAGSYEQYF
TGCAGTGCTAGGAACGCAGGGTCCTACGAGCAGTACTTC
>.|TRBJ2-7|.|TRBV29-1
CSGRGGDSYEQYF
TGCAGCGGCAGGGGTGGAGACTCCTACGAGCAGTACTTC
>.|TRBJ2-3|.|TRBV20-1
CSASFSGRTDTQYF
TGCAGTGCTAGCTTTAGCGGCCGCACAGATACGCAGTATTTT